This T cell receptor beta chain was retrieved from a study of blood T cell repertoires in COVID-19. For the study at large: COVID-19 samples from acute and convalescent phases originated in the United States, Italy and Spain. T cells, B-cell-depleted T cells, or PBMCs provided the cDNA or gDNA that served as material.

The V end lost 0 bases, the J end lost 10 bases, and 12 bases lay between the germline ends. CDR1 MNHEY and CDR2 SVGEGT come from the germline V gene. The CDR3 contains 13 residues. The authors' processing: From reference gene primer amplification, estimates of nucleated cell counts were derived. The method was immunoSEQ multiplex PCR; TCRdb's version includes in-frame clones alone and lacks a portion of them. That table gives V, J and clone size, and the DNA gave D and trimming. This sample carries almost 400,000 clones, about 90% of them seen once, and the ten largest clones take 1.5% to 2%. Which cohort a participant joined came from the clinical history participants gave.

The specimen sequenced was PBMCs or T cells enriched from blood (not recorded which). This chain links TRBV6-2 or TRBV6-3 with TRBJ1-2; the D gene is possibly TRBD1 (5 bases). The sequence was obtained from a young woman who had recovered from COVID-19. In DNA form, the CDR3 reads TGTGCCAGCAGTTACTCGCGACAGAACCCCTACACCTTC. This codes for CASSYSRQNPYTF.